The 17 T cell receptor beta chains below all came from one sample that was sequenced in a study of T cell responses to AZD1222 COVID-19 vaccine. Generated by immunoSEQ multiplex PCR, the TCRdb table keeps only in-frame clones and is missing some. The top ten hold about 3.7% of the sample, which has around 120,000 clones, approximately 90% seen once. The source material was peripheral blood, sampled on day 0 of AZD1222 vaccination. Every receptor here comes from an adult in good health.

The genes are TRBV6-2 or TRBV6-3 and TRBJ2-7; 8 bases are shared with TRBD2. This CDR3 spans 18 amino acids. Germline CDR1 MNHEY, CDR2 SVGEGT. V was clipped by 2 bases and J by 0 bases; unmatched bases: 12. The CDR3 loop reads CASSYTGGAGGRSYEQYF. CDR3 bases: TGTGCCAGCAGTTACACCGGCGGCGCGGGGGGCCGCTCCTACGAGCAGTACTTC.

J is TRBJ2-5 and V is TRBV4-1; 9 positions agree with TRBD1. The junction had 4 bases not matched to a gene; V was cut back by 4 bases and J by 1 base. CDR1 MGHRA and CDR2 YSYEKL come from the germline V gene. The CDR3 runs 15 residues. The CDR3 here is CASSRGTGPQETQYF. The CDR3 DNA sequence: TGCGCCAGCAGCCGGGGGACAGGGCCCCAAGAGACCCAGTACTTC.

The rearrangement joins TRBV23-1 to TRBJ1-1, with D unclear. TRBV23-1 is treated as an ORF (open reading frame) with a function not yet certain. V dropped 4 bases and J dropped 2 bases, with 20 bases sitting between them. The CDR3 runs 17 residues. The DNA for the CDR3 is TGCGCCAGCAGTCCCTTGGCCCGTGCAGGCCTTAACACTGAAGCTTTCTTT. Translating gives CASSPLARAGLNTEAFF.

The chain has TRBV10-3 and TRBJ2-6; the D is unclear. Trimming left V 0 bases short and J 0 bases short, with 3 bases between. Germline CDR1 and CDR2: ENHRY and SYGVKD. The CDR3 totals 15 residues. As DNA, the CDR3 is TGTGCCATCAGTGAGTCCCGCTCTGGGGCCAACGTCCTGACTTTC. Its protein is CAISESRSGANVLTF.

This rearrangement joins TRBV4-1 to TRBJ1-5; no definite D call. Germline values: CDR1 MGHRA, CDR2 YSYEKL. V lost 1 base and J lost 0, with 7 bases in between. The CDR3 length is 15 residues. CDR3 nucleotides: TGCGCCAGCAGCCAAGTTATTACTAGCAATCAGCCCCAGCATTTT. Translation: CASSQVITSNQPQHF.

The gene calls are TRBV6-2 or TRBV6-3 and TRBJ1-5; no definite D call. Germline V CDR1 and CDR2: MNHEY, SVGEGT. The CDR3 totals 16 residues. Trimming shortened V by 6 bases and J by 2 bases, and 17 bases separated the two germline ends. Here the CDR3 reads CASSNPAGYGNQPQHF. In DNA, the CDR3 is TGTGCCAGCAGCAATCCAGCAGGCTACGGCAATCAGCCCCAGCATTTT.

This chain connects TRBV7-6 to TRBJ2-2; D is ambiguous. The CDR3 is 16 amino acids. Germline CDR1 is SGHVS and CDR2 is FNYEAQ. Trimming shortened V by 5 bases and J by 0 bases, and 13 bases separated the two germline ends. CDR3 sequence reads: CASSGQSTANTGELFF. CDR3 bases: TGTGCCAGCAGCGGTCAAAGTACCGCGAACACCGGGGAGCTGTTTTTT. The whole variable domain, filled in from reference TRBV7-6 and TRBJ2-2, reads GAGVSQSPRYKVTKRGQDVALRCDPISGHVSLYWYRQALGQGPEFLTYFNYEAQQDKSGLPNDRFSAERPEGSISTLTIQRTEQRDSAMYRCASSGQSTANTGELFFGEGSRLTVL.

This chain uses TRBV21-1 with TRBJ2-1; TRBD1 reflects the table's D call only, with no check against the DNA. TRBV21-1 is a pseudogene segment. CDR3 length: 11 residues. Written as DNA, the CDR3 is TGTGCCAGCAGCACCCAAAATGAGCAGTTCTTC. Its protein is CASSTQNEQFF.

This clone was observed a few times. The CDR3 coding sequence is TGTGCCAGCAGCTTAGTAGGCAGGGTCGATGGCTACACCTTC. It encodes CASSLVGRVDGYTF. The chain couples TRBV7-2 to TRBJ1-2, with D possibly matching TRBD1 (5 bases). Germline CDR1 SGHTA, CDR2 FQGNSA. Trimming pared 1 base from V and 6 bases from J, leaving 12 bases between. This CDR3 is 14 amino acids long.

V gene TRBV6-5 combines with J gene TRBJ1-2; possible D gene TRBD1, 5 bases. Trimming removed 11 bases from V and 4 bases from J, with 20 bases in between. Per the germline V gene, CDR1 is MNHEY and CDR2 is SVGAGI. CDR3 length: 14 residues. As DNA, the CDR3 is TGTGCCGGGGATCCGGGACCGCCCCGCTATGGCTACACCTTC. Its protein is CAGDPGPPRYGYTF.

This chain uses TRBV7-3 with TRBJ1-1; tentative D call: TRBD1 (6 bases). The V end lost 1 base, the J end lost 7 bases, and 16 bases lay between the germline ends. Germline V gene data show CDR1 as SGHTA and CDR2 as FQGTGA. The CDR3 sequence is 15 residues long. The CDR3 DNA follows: TGTGCCAGCAGCTTAAGGGCAGGGGCCGAAATTGAAGCTTTCTTT. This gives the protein CASSLRAGAEIEAFF.

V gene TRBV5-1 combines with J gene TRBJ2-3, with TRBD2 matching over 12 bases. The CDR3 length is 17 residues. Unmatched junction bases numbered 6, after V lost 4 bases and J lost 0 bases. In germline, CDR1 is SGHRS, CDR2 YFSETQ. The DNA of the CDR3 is TGCGCCAGCAGCCCCCGACTAGCGGGGGTGAGCACAGATACGCAGTATTTT. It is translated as CASSPRLAGVSTDTQYF.

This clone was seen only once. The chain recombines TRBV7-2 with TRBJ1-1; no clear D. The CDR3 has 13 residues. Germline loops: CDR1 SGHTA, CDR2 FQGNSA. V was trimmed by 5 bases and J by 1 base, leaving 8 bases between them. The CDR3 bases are TGTGCCAGCAGCCCACGCGGGAACACTGAAGCTTTCTTT. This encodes CASSPRGNTEAFF.

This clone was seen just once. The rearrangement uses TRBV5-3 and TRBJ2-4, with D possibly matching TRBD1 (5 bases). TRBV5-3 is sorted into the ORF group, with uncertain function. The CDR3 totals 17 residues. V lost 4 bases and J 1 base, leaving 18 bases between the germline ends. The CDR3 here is CARSLGNAGSAKNIQYF. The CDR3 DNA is TGTGCCAGAAGCCTGGGGAACGCAGGGTCTGCCAAAAACATTCAGTACTTC.

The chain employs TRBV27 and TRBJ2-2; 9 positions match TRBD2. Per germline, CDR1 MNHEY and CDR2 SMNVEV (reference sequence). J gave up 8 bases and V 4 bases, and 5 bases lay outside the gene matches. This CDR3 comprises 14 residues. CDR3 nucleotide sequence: TGTGCCAGCAGTTCTAGCGGGACCGTTGGGGAGCTGTTTTTT. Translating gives CASSSSGTVGELFF.

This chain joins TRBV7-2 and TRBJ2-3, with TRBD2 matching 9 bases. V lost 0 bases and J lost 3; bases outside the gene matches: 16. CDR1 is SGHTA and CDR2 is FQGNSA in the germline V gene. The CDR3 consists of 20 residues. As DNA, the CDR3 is TGTGCCAGCAGCTTAGCGGACAGCGGGGGGCCCATTTTACGAACAGATACGCAGTATTTT. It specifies CASSLADSGGPILRTDTQYF.

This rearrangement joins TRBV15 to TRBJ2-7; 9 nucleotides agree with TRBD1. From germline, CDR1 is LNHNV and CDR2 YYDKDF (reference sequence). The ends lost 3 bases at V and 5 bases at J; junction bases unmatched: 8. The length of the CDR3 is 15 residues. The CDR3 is CATSRVTGGFDEQYF. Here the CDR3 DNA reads TGTGCCACCAGCAGGGTGACAGGGGGTTTTGACGAGCAGTACTTC.